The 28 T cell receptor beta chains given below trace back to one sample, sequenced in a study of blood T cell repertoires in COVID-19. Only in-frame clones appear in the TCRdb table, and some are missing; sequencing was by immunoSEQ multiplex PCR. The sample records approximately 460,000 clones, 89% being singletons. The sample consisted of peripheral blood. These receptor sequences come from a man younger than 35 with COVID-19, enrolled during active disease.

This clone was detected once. CDR3 amino acids: CASSYASGNTGELFF. The CDR3 DNA reads TGTGCCAGCAGTTACGCTTCGGGGAACACCGGGGAGCTGTTTTTT. The chain recombines TRBV6-5 with TRBJ2-2; the D is unclear. This CDR3 is 15 amino acids long. The ends were cut back, 2 bases at V and 1 base at J, with 8 bases in the middle. Germline V gene lookup returns CDR1 MNHEY and CDR2 SVGAGI.

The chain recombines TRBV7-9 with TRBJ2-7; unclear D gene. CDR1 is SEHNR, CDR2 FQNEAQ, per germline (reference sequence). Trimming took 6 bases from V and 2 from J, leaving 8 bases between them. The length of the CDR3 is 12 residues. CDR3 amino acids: CASSPGTYEQYF. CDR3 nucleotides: TGTGCCAGCAGTCCCGGTACCTACGAGCAGTACTTC. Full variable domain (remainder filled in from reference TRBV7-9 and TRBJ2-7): DTGVSQNPRHKITKRGQNVTFRCDPISEHNRLYWYRQTLGQGPEFLTYFQNEAQLEKSRLLSDRFSAERPKGSFSTLEIQRTEQGDSAMYLCASSPGTYEQYFGPGTRLTVT.

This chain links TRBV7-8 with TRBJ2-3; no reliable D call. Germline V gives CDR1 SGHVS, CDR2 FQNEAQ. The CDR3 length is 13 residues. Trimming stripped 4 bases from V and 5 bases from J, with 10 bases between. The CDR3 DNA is TGTGCCAGCAGCTCCTATAGTGAAGATACGCAGTATTTT. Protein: CASSSYSEDTQYF.

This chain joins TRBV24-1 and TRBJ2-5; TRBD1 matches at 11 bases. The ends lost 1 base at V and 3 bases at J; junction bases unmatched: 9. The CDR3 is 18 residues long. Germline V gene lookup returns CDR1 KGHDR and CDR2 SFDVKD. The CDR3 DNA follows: TGTGCCACCAGTGATTTAGGGCCCGGGACAGGGGGTGAAGAGACCCAGTACTTC. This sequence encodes CATSDLGPGTGGEETQYF.

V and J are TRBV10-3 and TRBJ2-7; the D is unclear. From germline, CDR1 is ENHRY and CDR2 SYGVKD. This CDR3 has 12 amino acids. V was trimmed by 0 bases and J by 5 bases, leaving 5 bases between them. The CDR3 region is CAISESRHEQYF. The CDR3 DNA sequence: TGTGCCATCAGTGAGTCGCGCCACGAGCAGTACTTC.

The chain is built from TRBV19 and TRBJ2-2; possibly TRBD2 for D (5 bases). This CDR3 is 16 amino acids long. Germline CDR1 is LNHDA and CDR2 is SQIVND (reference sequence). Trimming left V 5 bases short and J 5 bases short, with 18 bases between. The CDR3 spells CASSEWAGFSTGELFF. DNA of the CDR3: TGTGCCAGTAGTGAGTGGGCGGGTTTTTCAACCGGGGAGCTGTTTTTT.

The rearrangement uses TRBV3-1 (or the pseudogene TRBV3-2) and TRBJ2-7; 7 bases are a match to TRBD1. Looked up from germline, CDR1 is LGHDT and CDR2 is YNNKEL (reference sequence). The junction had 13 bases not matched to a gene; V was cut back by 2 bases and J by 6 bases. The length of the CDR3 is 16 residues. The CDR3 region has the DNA TGTGCCAGCAGCCAATGGGGACAGTCCTCAAGGGCCGAGCAGTACTTC. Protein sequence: CASSQWGQSSRAEQYF.

CDR3 DNA sequence: TGTGCCAGCAGTTACGGCAGGGGCGCCTCCTACGAGCAGTACTTC. Translating it yields CASSYGRGASYEQYF. This chain links TRBV6-5 with TRBJ2-7, with TRBD1 as a possible D gene (6 bases). In germline, CDR1 is MNHEY, CDR2 SVGAGI. V lost 2 bases and J lost 0, with 11 bases in between. The CDR3 has 15 amino acids.

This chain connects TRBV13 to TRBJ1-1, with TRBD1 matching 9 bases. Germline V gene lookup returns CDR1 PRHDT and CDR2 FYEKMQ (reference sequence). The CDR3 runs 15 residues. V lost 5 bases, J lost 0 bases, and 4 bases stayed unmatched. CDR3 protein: CASSRDRGMNTEAFF. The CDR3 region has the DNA TGTGCCAGCAGCCGCGACAGGGGGATGAACACTGAAGCTTTCTTT.

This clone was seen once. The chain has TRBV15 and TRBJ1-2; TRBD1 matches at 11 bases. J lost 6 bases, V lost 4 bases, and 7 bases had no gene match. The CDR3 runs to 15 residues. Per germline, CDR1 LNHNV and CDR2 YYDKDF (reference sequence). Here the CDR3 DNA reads TGTGCCACCAGCACCCTCCGGGGACAGGGGGATGGCTACACCTTC. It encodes CATSTLRGQGDGYTF. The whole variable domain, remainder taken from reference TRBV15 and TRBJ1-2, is DAMVIQNPRYQVTQFGKPVTLSCSQTLNHNVMYWYQQKSSQAPKLLFHYYDKDFNNEADTPDNFQSRRPNTSFCFLDIRSPGLGDTAMYLCATSTLRGQGDGYTFGSGTRLTVV.

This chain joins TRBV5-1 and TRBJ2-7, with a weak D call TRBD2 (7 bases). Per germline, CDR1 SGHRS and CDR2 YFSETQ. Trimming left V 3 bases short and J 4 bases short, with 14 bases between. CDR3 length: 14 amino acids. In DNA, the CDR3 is TGCGCCAGCAGCTCCGAGGGGGGGAGATACGAGCAGTACTTC. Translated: CASSSEGGRYEQYF.

The CDR3 nucleotides read TGCGCCAGCAGAAATACCTACGAGCAGTACTTC. Translation gives CASRNTYEQYF. This chain connects TRBV5-1 to TRBJ2-7; no clear D gene. V lost 5 bases to trimming and J lost 2 bases, with 5 bases between them. CDR3 length: 11 residues. Germline assignment: CDR1 SGHRS and CDR2 YFSETQ.

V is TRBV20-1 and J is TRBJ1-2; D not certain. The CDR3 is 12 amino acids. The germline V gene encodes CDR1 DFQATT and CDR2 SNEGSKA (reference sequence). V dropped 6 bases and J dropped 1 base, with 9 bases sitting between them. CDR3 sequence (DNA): TGCAGTGCAAGTCAGGATAACTATGGCTACACCTTC. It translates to CSASQDNYGYTF.

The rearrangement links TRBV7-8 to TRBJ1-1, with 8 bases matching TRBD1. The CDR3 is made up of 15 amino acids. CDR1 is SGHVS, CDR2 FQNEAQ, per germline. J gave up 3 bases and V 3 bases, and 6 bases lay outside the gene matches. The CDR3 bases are TGTGCCAGCAGCTTGGGGGACAGGTTGTACACTGAAGCTTTCTTT. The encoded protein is CASSLGDRLYTEAFF.

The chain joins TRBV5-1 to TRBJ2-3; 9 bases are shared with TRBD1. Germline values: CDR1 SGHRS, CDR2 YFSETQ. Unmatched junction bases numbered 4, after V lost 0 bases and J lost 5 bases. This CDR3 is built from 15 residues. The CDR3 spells CASSLAQGALDTQYF. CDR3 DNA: TGCGCCAGCAGCTTGGCACAGGGGGCCTTAGATACGCAGTATTTT.

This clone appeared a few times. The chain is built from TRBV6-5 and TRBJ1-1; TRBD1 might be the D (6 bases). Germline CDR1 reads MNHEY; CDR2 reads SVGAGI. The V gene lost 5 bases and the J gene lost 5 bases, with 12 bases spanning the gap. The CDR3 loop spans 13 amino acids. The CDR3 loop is CASSTNRETEAFF. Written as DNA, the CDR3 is TGTGCCAGCAGTACCAACAGGGAGACTGAAGCTTTCTTT.

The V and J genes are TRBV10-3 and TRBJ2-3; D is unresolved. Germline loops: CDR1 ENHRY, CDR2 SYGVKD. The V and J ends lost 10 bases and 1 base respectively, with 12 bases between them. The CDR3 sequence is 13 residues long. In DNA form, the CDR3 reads TGTGCCACCGGCGAGGATGGCACAGATACGCAGTATTTT. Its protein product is CATGEDGTDTQYF.

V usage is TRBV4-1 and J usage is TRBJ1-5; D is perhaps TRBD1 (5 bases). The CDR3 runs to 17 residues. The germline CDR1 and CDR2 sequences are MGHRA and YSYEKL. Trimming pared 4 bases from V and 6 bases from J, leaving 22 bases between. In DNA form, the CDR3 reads TGCGCCAGCAGCCTGTTCCCCCATAGCGGGGGTCGTCAGCCCCAGCATTTT. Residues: CASSLFPHSGGRQPQHF.

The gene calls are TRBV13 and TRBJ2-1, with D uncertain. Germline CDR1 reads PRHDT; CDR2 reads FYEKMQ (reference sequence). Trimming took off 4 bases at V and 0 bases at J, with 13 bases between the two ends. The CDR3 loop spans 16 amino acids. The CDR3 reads CASSSPSISSYNEQFF. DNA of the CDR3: TGTGCCAGCAGCTCCCCTTCGATTAGCTCCTACAATGAGCAGTTCTTC.

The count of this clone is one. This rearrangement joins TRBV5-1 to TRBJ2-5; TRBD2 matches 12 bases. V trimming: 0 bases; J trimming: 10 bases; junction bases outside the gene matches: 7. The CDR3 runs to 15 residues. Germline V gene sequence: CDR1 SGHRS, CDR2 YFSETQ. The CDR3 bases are TGCGCCAGCAGCTTGGGGACTAGCGGGATAGTATTCCAGTACTTC. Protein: CASSLGTSGIVFQYF.

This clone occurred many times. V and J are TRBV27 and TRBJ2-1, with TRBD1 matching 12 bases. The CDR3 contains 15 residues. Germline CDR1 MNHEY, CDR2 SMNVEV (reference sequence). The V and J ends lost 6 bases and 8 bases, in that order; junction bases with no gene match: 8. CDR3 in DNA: TGTGCCAGCAGAGACGGGACAGGGGGCTTGGATGAGCAGTTCTTC. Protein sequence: CASRDGTGGLDEQFF.

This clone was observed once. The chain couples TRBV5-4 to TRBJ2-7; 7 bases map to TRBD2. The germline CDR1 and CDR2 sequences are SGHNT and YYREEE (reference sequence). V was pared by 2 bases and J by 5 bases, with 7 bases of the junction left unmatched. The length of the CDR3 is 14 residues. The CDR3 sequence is CASSFGRGSDEQYF. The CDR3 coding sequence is TGTGCCAGCAGCTTTGGGCGGGGGTCCGACGAGCAGTACTTC.

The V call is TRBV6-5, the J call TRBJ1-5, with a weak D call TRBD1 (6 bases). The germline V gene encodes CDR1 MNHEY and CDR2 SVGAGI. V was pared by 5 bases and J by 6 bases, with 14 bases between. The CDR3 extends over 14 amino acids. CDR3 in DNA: TGTGCCAGCAGTAAGAAGGGGGTACGTCAGCCCCAGCATTTT. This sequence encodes CASSKKGVRQPQHF.

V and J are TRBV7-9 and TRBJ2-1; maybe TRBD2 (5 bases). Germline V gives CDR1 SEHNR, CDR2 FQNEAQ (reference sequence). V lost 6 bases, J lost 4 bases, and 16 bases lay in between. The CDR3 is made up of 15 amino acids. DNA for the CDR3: TGTGCCAGCAGTCTGACCGACTACGGTTACAATGAGCAGTTCTTC. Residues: CASSLTDYGYNEQFF.

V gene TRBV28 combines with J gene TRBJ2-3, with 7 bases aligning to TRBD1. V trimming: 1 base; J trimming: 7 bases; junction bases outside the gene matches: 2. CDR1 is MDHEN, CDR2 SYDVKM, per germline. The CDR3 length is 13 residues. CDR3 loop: CASSLSGQYTQYF. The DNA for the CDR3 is TGTGCCAGCAGTTTATCGGGACAGTATACGCAGTATTTT.

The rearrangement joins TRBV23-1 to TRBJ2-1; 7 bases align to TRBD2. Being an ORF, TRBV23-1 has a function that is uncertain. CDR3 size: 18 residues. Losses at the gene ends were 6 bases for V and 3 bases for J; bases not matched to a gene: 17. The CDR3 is CASRGDGAGAPGYNEQFF. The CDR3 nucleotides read TGCGCCAGCAGGGGGGATGGGGCGGGAGCTCCTGGCTACAATGAGCAGTTCTTC.

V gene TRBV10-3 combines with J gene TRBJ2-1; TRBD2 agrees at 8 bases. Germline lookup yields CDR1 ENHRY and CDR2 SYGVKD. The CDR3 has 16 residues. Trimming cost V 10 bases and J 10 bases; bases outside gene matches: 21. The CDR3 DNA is TGTGCCAAGGTCCCCGTGCTCAGCGGGAGAAAGGGGGAGCAGTTCTTC. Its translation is CAKVPVLSGRKGEQFF.

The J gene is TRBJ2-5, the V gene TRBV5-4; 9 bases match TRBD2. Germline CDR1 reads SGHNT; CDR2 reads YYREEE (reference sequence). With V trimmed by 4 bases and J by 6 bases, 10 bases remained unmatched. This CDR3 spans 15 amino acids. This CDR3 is CASSLRRTSEKTQYF. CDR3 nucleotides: TGTGCCAGCAGCCTCCGCCGGACTAGCGAAAAGACCCAGTACTTC.